This TCR beta chain was captured by sequencing in a study of technical replicates of blood from a handful of donors. The protocol was immunoSEQ multiplex PCR, while the TCRdb copy is restricted to in-frame clones and leaves out a portion. The table includes over 65,000 clones, roughly 96% detected once. The ends were cut back, 4 bases at V and 5 bases at J, with 14 bases in the middle. This CDR3 is 14 amino acids long. Germline V gives CDR1 MGHDK, CDR2 SYGVNS. This sequence was found in a human donor in good health. The sequenced sample consisted of T cells isolated from PBMCs. The chain recombines TRBV25-1 with TRBJ1-1, with a tentative D call TRBD1 (6 bases). The CDR3 loop reads CASSASTGMTEAFF. CDR3 DNA sequence: TGTGCCAGCAGTGCATCCACAGGGATGACTGAAGCTTTCTTT.